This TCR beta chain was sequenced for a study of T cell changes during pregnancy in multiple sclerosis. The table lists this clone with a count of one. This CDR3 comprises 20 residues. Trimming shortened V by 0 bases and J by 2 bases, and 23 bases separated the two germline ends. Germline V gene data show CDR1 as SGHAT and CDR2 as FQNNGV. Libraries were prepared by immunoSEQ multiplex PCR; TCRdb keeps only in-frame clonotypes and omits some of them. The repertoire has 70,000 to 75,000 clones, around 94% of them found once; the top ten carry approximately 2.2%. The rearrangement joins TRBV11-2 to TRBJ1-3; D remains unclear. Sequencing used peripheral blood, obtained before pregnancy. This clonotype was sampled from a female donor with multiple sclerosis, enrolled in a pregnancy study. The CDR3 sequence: CASSLEGYWSGVGPGNTIYF. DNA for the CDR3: TGTGCCAGCAGCTTAGAGGGGTACTGGAGCGGCGTAGGGCCTGGAAACACCATATATTTT.